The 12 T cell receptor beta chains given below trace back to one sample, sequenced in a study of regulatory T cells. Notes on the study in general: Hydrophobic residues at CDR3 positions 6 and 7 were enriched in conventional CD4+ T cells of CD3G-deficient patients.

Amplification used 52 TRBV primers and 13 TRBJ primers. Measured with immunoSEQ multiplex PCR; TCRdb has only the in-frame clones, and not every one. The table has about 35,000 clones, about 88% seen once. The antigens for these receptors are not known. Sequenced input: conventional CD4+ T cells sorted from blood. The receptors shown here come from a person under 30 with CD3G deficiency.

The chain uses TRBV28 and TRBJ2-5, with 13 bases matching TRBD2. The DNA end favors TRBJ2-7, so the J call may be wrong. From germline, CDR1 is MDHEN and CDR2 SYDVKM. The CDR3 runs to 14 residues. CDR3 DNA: TGTGCCAGCAAAGGGACTAGCGGGGACTACGAGCAGTACTTC. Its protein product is CASKGTSGDYEQYF.

The DNA of the CDR3 is TGTGCCAGTAGTATGGGGGAACGCTACAATGAGCAGTTCTTC. This gives the protein CASSMGERYNEQFF. The chain is built from TRBV19 and TRBJ2-1, with D possibly called TRBD1 or TRBD2 (5 bases each). Germline CDR1 LNHDA, CDR2 SQIVND (reference sequence). V dropped 3 bases and J dropped 3 bases, with 9 bases sitting between them. The CDR3 is made up of 14 amino acids.

This CDR3 is CASSIGQVQETQYF. Here the CDR3 DNA reads TGCGCCAGCAGCATAGGACAGGTACAAGAGACCCAGTACTTC. The chain combines TRBV5-1 with TRBJ2-5, with TRBD1 matching 7 bases. Germline CDR1 is SGHRS and CDR2 is YFSETQ. The junction had 5 bases not matched to a gene; V was cut back by 4 bases and J by 2 bases. CDR3 length: 14 residues. The full variable domain, rest sourced from reference TRBV5-1 and TRBJ2-5, is KAGVTQTPRYLIKTRGQQVTLSCSPISGHRSVSWYQQTPGQGLQFLFEYFSETQRNKGNFPGRFSGRQFSNSRSEMNVSTLELGDSALYLCASSIGQVQETQYFGPGTRLLVL.

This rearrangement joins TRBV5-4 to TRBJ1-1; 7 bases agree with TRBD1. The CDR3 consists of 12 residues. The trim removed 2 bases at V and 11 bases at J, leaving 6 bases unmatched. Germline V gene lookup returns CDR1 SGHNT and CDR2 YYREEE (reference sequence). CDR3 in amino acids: CASSFDQGVAFF. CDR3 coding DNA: TGTGCCAGCAGCTTCGATCAGGGGGTCGCTTTCTTT.

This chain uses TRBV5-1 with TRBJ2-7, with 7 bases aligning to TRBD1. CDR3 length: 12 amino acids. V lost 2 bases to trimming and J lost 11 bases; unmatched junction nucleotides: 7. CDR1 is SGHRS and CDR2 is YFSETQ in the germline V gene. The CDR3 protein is CASSLHRGEKYF. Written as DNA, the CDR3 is TGCGCCAGCAGCTTACACAGGGGAGAGAAGTACTTC.

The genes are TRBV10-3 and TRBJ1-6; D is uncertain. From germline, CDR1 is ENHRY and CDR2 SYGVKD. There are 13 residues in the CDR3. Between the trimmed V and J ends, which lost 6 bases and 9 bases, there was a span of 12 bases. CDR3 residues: CAISQDVGSPLHF. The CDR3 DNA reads TGTGCCATCAGCCAGGACGTCGGTTCACCCCTCCACTTT.

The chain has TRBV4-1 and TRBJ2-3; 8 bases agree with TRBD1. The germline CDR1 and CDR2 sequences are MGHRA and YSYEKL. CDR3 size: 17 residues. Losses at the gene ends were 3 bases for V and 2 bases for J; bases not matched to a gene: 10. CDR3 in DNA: TGCGCCAGCAGCCAGGATACAGGGGGGCCCCTCACAGATACGCAGTATTTT. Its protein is CASSQDTGGPLTDTQYF.

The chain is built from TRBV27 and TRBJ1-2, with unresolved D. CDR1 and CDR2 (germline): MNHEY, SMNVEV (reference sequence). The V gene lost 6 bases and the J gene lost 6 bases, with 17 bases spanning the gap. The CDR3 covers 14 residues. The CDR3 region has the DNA TGTGCCAGCAGACCGTCCGGGAGGTACAATGGCTACACCTTC. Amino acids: CASRPSGRYNGYTF.

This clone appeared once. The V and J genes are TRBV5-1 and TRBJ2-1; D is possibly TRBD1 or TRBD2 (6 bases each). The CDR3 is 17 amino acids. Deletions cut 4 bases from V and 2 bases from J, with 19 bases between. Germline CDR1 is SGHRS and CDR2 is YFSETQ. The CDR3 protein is CASSQGGQGTAYNEQFF. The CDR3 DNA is TGCGCCAGCAGCCAAGGAGGTCAGGGGACTGCCTACAATGAGCAGTTCTTC.

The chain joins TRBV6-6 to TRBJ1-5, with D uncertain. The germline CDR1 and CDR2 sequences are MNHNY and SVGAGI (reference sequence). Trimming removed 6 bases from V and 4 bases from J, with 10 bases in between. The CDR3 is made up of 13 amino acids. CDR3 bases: TGTGCCAGCAGCTTCGGGGTAAATCAGCCCCAGCATTTT. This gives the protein CASSFGVNQPQHF.

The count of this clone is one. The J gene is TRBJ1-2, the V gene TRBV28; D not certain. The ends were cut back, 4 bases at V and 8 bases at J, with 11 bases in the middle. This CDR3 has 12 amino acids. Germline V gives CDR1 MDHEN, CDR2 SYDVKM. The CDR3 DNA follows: TGTGCCAGCAGTTCCGTCCGGCGGGGCTACACCTTC. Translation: CASSSVRRGYTF.

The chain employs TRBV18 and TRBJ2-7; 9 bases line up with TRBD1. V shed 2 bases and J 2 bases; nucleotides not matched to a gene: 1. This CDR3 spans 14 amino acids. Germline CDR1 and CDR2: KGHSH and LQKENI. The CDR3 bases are TGTGCCAGCTCACCAGGGACAGGGACCTACGAGCAGTACTTC. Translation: CASSPGTGTYEQYF. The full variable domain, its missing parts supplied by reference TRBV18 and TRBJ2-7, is NAGVMQNPRHLVRRRGQEARLRCSPMKGHSHVYWYRQLPEEGLKFMVYLQKENIIDESGMPKERFSAEFPKEGPSILRIQQVVRGDSAAYFCASSPGTGTYEQYFGPGTRLTVT.